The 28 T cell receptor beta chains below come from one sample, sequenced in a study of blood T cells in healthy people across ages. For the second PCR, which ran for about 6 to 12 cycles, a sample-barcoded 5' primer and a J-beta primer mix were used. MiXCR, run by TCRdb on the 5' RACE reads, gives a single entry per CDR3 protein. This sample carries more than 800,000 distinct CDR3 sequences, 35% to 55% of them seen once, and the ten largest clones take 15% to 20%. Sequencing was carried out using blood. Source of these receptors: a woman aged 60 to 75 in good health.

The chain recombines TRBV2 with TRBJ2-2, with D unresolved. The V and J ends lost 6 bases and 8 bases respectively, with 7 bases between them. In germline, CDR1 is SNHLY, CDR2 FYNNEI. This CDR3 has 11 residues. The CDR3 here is CASRGRGELFF. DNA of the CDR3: TGTGCCAGCAGGGGAAGGGGGGAGCTGTTTTTT.

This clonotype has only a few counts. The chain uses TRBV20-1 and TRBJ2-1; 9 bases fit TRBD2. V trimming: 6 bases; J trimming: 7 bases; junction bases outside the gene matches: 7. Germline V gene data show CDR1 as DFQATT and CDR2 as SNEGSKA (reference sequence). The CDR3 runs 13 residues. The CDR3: CSASGRSQNEQFF. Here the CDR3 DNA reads TGCAGTGCGAGCGGGAGGTCGCAAAATGAGCAGTTCTTC.

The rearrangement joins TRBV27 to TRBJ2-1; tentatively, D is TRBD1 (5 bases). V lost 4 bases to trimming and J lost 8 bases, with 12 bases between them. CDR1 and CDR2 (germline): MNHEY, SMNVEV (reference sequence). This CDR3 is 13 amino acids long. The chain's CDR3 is CASSSILGDEQFF. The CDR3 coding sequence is TGTGCCAGCAGTTCTATATTAGGGGATGAGCAGTTCTTC.

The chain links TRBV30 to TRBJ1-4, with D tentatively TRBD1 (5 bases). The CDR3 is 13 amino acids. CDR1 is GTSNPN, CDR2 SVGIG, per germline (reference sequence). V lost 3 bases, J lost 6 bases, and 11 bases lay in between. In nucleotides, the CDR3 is TGTGCCTGGAGCCGAGACAGTCATGAAAAACTGTTTTTT. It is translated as CAWSRDSHEKLFF.

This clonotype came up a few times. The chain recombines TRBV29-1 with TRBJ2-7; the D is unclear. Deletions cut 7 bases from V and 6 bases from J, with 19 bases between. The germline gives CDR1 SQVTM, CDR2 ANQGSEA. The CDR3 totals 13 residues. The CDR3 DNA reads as TGCAGCGCTACTATAGACCCGACGGCCGAGCAGTACTTC. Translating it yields CSATIDPTAEQYF.

CDR3: CASSQGADGEQYF. The DNA of the CDR3 is TGTGCCAGCAGCCAGGGAGCGGACGGTGAGCAGTACTTC. This sequence joins TRBV3-1 and TRBJ2-5; D possibly corresponds to TRBD2 (5 bases). Germline-derived CDR1 and CDR2 are LGHDT and YNNKEL (reference sequence). The length of the CDR3 is 13 residues. Deletions cut 3 bases from V and 11 bases from J, with 16 bases between.

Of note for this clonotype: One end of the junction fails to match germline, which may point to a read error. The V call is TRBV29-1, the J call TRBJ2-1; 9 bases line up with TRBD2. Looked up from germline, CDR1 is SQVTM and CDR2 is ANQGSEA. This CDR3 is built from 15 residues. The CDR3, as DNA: TGCAGCGTTGGGCGGTCTAGCGGGATCTACTATGAGCAGTTCTTC. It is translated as CSVGRSSGIYYEQFF.

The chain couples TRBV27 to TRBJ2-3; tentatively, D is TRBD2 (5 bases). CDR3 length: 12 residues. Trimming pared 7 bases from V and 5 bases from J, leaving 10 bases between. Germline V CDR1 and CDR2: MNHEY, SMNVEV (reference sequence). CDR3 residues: CASIGVKDTQYF. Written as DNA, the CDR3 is TGTGCCAGCATCGGGGTCAAAGATACGCAGTATTTT.

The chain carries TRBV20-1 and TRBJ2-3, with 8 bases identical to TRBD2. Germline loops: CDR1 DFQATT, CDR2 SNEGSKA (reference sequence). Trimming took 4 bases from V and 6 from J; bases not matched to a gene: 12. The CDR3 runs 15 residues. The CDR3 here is CSATNRLAGDDTQYF. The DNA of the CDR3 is TGCAGTGCTACTAATCGTCTAGCGGGCGACGATACGCAGTATTTT.

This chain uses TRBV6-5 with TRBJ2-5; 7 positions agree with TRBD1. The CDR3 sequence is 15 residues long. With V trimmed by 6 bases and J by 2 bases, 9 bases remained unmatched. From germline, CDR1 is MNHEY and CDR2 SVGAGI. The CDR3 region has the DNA TGTGCCAGCAGAAGGGACAGTATCGCACAAGAGACCCAGTACTTC. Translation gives CASRRDSIAQETQYF.

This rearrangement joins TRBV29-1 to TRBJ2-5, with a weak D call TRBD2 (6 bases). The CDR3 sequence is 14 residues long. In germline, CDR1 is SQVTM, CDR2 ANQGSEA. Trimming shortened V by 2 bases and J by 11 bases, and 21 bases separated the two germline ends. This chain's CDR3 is CSVEFTGGGGEQYF. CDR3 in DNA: TGCAGCGTTGAATTCACTGGGGGAGGCGGGGAGCAGTACTTC.

CDR3 amino acids: CSVPRDLYNEQFF. The CDR3 nucleotides read TGCAGCGTACCTCGGGACTTATACAATGAGCAGTTCTTC. The rearrangement joins TRBV29-1 to TRBJ2-1; D possibly corresponds to TRBD2 (6 bases). Germline V gene sequence: CDR1 SQVTM, CDR2 ANQGSEA. The CDR3 has 13 residues. V was cut by 6 bases and J by 4 bases, with 13 bases left in between.

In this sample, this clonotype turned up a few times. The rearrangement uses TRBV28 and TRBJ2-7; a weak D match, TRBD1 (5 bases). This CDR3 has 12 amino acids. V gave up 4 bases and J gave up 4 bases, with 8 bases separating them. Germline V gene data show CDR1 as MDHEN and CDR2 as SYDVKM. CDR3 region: CASSWGRYEQYF. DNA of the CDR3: TGTGCCAGCAGTTGGGGCAGATACGAGCAGTACTTC.

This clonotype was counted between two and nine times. This CDR3 is CASSQVSSQETQYF. The DNA of the CDR3 is TGCGCCAGCAGCCAAGTAAGCAGTCAAGAGACCCAGTACTTC. The chain is built from TRBV4-1 and TRBJ2-5, with D unclear. Per germline, CDR1 MGHRA and CDR2 YSYEKL. CDR3 length: 14 residues. V gave up 1 base and J gave up 2 bases, with 8 bases separating them.

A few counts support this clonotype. CDR3: CSASDRLGGGETQYF. The CDR3 region has the DNA TGCAGTGCTAGTGATAGACTAGGGGGGGGAGAGACCCAGTACTTC. The V gene is TRBV20-1, the J gene TRBJ2-5; maybe TRBD2 (7 bases). This CDR3 is 15 amino acids long. The germline V gene has CDR1 DFQATT and CDR2 SNEGSKA (reference sequence). Deletions cut 3 bases from V and 4 bases from J, with 18 bases between.

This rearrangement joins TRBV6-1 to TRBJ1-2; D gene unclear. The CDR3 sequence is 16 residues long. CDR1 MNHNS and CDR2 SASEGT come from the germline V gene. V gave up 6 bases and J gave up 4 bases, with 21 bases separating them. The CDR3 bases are TGTGCCAGCAGCAGAGACGGGATTCCACGAGGCTATGGCTACACCTTC. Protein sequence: CASSRDGIPRGYGYTF.

The CDR3 region is CATALNTGVADTQYF. For the CDR3, the DNA is TGTGCCACCGCCCTTAATACAGGCGTCGCAGATACGCAGTATTTT. The genes are TRBV24-1 and TRBJ2-3; D is possibly TRBD1 (5 bases). The CDR3 is made up of 15 amino acids. Germline loops: CDR1 KGHDR, CDR2 SFDVKD. V was cut by 9 bases and J by 4 bases, with 19 bases left in between.

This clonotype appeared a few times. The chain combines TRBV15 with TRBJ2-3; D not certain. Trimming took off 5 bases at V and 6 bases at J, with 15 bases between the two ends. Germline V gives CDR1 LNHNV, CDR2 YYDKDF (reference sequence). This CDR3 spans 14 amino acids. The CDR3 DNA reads TGTGCCACCAGCCCCGTAACGGTCCAGGATACGCAGTATTTT. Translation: CATSPVTVQDTQYF.

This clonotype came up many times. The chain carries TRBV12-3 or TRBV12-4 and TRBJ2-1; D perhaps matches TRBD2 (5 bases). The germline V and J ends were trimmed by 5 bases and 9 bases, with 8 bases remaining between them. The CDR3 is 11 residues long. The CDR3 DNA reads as TGTGCCAGCAGTCTCAGCGGTGAGCAGTTCTTC. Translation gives CASSLSGEQFF.

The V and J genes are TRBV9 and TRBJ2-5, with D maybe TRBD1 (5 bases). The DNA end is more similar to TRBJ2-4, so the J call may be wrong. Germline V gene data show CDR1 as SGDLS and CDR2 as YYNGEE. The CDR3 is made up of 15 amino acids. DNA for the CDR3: TGTGCCAGCAGCAATTGGGGCGACACCAAAAACATTCAGTACTTC. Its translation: CASSNWGDTKNIQYF.

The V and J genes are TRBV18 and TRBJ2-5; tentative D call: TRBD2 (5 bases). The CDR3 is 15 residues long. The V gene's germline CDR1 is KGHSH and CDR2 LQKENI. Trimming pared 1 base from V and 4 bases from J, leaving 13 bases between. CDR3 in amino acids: CASSPQTIALETQYF. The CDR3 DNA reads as TGTGCCAGCTCACCACAGACTATAGCCCTAGAGACCCAGTACTTC.

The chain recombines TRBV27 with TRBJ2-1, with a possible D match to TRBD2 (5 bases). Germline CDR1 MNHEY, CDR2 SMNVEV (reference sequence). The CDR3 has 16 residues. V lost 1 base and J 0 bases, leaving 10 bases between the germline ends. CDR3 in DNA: TGTGCCAGCAGTTTATTAACGGGAAGCTCCTACAATGAGCAGTTCTTC. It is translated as CASSLLTGSSYNEQFF.

CDR3 DNA: TGCAGTGCTAGGTCCCTTAGCGGGGGCACAGATACGCAGTATTTT. Translated, it gives CSARSLSGGTDTQYF. The V call is TRBV20-1, the J call TRBJ2-3, with 8 bases aligning to TRBD2. V shed 3 bases and J 1 base; nucleotides not matched to a gene: 6. The CDR3 sequence is 15 residues long. The germline V gene has CDR1 DFQATT and CDR2 SNEGSKA (reference sequence).

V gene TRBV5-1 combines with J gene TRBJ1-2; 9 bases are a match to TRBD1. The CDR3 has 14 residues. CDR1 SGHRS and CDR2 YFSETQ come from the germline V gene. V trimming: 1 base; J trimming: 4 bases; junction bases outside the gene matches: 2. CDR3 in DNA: TGCGCCAGCAGCTTGAGGACAGGGGTCTATGGCTACACCTTC. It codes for CASSLRTGVYGYTF.

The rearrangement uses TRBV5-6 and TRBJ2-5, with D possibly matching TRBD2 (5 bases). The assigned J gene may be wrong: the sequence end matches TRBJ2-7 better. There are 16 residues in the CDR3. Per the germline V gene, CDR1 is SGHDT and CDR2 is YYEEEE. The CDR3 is CASSPQPGYLTDEQYF. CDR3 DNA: TGTGCCAGCAGCCCACAACCGGGGTACTTAACGGACGAGCAGTACTTC.

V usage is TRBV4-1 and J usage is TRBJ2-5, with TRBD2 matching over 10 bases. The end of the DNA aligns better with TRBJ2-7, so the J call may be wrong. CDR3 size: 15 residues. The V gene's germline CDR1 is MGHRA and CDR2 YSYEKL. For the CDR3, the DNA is TGCGCCAGCAGCCACCGACTAGCGGGTGCCTACGAGCAGTACTTC. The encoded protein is CASSHRLAGAYEQYF.

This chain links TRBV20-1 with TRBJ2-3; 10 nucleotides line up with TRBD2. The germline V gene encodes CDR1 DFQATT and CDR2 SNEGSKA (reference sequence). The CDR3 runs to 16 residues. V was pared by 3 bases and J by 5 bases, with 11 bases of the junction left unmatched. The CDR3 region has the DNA TGCAGTGCTAGTAGCCCGGCTAGCGGGAGACGAGATACGCAGTATTTT. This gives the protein CSASSPASGRRDTQYF.

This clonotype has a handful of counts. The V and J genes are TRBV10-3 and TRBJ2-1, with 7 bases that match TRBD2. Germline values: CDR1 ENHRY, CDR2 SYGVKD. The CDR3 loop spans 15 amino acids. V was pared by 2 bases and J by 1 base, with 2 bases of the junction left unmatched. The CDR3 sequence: CAISETSVSYNEQFF. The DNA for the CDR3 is TGTGCCATCAGTGAGACTAGCGTTTCCTACAATGAGCAGTTCTTC.